The 4 T cell receptor beta chains in this list originate from one sample, sequenced in a study of blood T cell repertoires in COVID-19. Using immunoSEQ multiplex PCR, the repertoire was profiled, and TCRdb retains in-frame clones only, with some absent. The table shows about 150,000 clones, with around 81% occurring only once. The sample taken for sequencing was peripheral blood. These receptors originate from a woman aged 80 or older with COVID-19, enrolled during active disease.

The chain carries TRBV12-3 or TRBV12-4 and TRBJ2-5, with D tentatively TRBD2 (5 bases). Trimming pared 7 bases from V and 5 bases from J, leaving 14 bases between. CDR3 length equals 13 residues. CDR3 protein: CASNPDYWETQYF. The CDR3 nucleotides read TGTGCCAGCAACCCCGACTATTGGGAGACCCAGTACTTC.

V usage is TRBV5-1 and J usage is TRBJ2-3; D not certain. The CDR3 has 15 residues. V was cut by 5 bases and J by 2 bases, with 15 bases left in between. Germline CDR1 and CDR2: SGHRS and YFSETQ. CDR3 nucleotide sequence: TGCGCCAGCAGTTTCGACCGCGGCCCCACAGATACGCAGTATTTT. Translation gives CASSFDRGPTDTQYF.

V usage is TRBV11-3 and J usage is TRBJ1-3; the match to TRBD1 covers 8 bases. Germline CDR1 SGHNT, CDR2 YENEEA. V trimming: 4 bases; J trimming: 4 bases; junction bases outside the gene matches: 9. The CDR3 totals 16 residues. The CDR3 DNA reads TGTGCCAGCAGCTCGGGCCCAGGGGGCCGAGGAAACACCATATATTTT. Translated: CASSSGPGGRGNTIYF.

This chain connects TRBV7-9 to TRBJ2-7; D perhaps matches TRBD1 (5 bases). This CDR3 spans 14 amino acids. V gave up 7 bases and J gave up 0 bases, with 13 bases separating them. Germline assignment: CDR1 SEHNR and CDR2 FQNEAQ (reference sequence). In DNA form, the CDR3 reads TGTGCCAGCACCCTCGACAGAATCTCCTACGAGCAGTACTTC. It yields the protein CASTLDRISYEQYF. Together with reference TRBV7-9 and TRBJ2-7, the CDR3 gives the full variable domain: DTGVSQNPRHKITKRGQNVTFRCDPISEHNRLYWYRQTLGQGPEFLTYFQNEAQLEKSRLLSDRFSAERPKGSFSTLEIQRTEQGDSAMYLCASTLDRISYEQYFGPGTRLTVT.